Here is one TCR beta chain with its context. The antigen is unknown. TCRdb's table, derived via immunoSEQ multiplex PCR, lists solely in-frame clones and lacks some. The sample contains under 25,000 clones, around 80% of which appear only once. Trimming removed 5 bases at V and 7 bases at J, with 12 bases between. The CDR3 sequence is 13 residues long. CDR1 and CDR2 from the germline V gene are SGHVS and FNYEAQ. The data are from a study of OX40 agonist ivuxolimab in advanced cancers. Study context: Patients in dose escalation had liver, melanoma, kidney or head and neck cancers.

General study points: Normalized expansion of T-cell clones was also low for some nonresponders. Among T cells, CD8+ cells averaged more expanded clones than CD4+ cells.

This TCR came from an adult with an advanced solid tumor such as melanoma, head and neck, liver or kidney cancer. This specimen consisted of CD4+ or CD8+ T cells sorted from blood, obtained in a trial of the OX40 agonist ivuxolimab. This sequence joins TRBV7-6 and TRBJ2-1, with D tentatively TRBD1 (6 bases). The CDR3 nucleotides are TGTGCCAGCAGCACAGGGTGGTTGAATGAGCAGTTCTTC. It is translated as CASSTGWLNEQFF.